The TCR beta chain under discussion was sequenced for a study of human T cells and chemical hapten exposure. Across the study: Variability of per-sample TCR yields stemmed mainly from small differences in pooled library volume. Overall study findings and caveats: TCRs at a frequency above 1 in 1000 stayed unchanged with DPC sensitization.

In its sample, this clonotype was seen a few times. Its antigen is currently unknown. From whole blood left unfractionated, total RNA was extracted. The CDR3 spans 15 residues. Germline lookup yields CDR1 MNHEY and CDR2 SMNVEV (reference sequence). V shed 3 bases and J 2 bases; nucleotides not matched to a gene: 5. Single cDNA molecules in the library carried unique molecular identifiers attached during preparation. Original data processing: Samples held a median of around 100,000 TCRs, range roughly 20,000–690,600. TCRdb re-called the reads through MiXCR, storing one row per CDR3 protein. TCRdb, not the original authors, processed these V and J calls. The table shows about 120,000 distinct CDR3 sequences, with less than 10% occurring only once.

The sequenced material came from whole blood. The rearrangement uses TRBV27 and TRBJ2-5, with 8 bases that match TRBD2. This clonotype was sampled from a human donor in good health. Some clones in this sample may be carry-over from other donors' samples. The CDR3 coding sequence is TGTGCCAGCAGTTTGGACGGGAGGGTACAAGAGACCCAGTACTTC. Amino acids: CASSLDGRVQETQYF.